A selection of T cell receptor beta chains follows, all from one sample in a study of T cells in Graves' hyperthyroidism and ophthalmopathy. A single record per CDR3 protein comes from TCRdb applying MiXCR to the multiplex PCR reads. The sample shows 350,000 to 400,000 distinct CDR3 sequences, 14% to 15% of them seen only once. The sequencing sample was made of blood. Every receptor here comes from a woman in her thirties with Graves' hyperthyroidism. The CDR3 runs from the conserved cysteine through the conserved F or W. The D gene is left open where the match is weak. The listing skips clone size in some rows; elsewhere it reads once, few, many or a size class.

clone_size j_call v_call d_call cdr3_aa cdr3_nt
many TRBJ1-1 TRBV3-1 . CASSQDTIMNTEAFF TGTGCCAGCAGCCAGGATACAATCATGAACACTGAAGCTTTCTTT
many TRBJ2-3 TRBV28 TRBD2 CASSGLAATDTQYF TGTGCCAGCAGCGGACTAGCGGCCACAGATACGCAGTATTTT
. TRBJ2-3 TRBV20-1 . CSARVQYSSTDTQYF TGCAGTGCTAGAGTTCAGTACTCTAGCACAGATACGCAGTATTTT
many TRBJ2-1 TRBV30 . CAWSFDTGVYNEQFF TGTGCCTGGAGTTTTGATACGGGAGTCTACAATGAGCAGTTCTTC
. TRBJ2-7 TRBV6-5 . CASSYGGEQYF TGTGCCAGCAGTTACGGCGGGGAGCAGTACTTC
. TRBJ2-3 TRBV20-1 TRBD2 CSAGLLAGVRDTQYF TGCAGTGCTGGTCTCCTAGCGGGAGTGAGAGATACGCAGTATTTT
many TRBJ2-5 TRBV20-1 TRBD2 CSASPDNPGTSRETQYF TGCAGTGCTTCACCCGACAACCCCGGGACTAGTAGAGAGACCCAGTACTTC
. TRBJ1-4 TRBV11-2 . CASSLAGWGRKFTFF TGTGCCAGCAGCCTGGCGGGCTGGGGGCGCAAATTTACGTTTTTT
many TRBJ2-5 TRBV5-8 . CASSPGQIQETQYF TGTGCCAGCAGCCCAGGACAGATCCAAGAGACCCAGTACTTC
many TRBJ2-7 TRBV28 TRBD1 CASSLRQGPRYEQYF TGTGCCAGCAGTTTAAGACAGGGGCCCCGCTACGAGCAGTACTTC
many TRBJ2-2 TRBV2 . CASIPGLAAGELFF TGTGCCAGCATTCCGGGACTGGCGGCCGGGGAGCTGTTTTTT
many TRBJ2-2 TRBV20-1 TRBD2 CSARESSGHTGELFF TGCAGTGCTAGAGAGTCTAGCGGCCACACCGGGGAGCTGTTTTTT
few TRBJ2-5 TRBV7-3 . CASSDGQKETQYF TGTGCCAGCAGCGACGGACAGAAAGAGACCCAGTACTTC
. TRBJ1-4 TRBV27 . CASSPLGTPTNEKLFF TGTGCCAGCAGTCCCCTAGGGACACCTACTAATGAAAAACTGTTTTTT
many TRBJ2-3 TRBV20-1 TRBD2 CSARGLDNADTQYF TGCAGTGCTAGGGGACTAGATAATGCAGATACGCAGTATTTT
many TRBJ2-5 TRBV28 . CASRDRGKETQYF TGTGCCAGCAGGGACCGGGGCAAAGAGACCCAGTACTTC
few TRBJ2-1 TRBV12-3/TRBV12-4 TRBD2 CASSPQTSAAYNEQFF TGTGCCAGCAGTCCGCAGACTAGCGCTGCCTACAATGAGCAGTTCTTC
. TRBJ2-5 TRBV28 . CASSLSGDGQETQYF TGTGCCAGCAGTTTATCAGGGGACGGACAAGAGACCCAGTACTTC
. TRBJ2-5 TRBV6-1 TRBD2 CASSVVLAGAGETQYF TGTGCCAGCAGTGTCGTCCTAGCGGGAGCTGGGGAGACCCAGTACTTC
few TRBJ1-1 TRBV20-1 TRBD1 CSAPRRQGALTTEAFF TGCAGTGCTCCCCGGAGACAGGGGGCGTTGACCACTGAAGCTTTCTTT
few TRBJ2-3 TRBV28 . CASSLSQTDTQYF TGTGCCAGCAGTTTATCGCAAACAGATACGCAGTATTTT
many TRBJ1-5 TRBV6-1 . CASSEEKVGGNQPQHF TGTGCCAGCAGTGAAGAGAAGGTAGGAGGCAATCAGCCCCAGCATTTT
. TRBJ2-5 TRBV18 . CASSPHRQETQYF TGTGCCAGCTCACCACACAGGCAAGAGACCCAGTACTTC
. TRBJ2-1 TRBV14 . CASSQEIRAEQFF TGTGCCAGCAGCCAAGAGATAAGGGCTGAGCAGTTCTTC
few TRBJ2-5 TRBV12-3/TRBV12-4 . CASSYRAQGGGETQYF TGTGCCAGCAGTTATAGGGCTCAGGGAGGTGGAGAGACCCAGTACTTC
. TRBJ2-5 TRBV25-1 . CASTFLGRETQYF TGTGCCAGCACCTTCCTCGGTCGGGAGACCCAGTACTTC
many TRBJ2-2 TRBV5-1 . CASSLGTVGLAGELFF TGCGCCAGCAGCTTGGGGACAGTGGGTCTTGCCGGGGAGCTGTTTTTT
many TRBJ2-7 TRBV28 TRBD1 CASSSGDSYYEQYF TGTGCCAGCAGTTCTGGGGACAGTTACTACGAGCAGTACTTC
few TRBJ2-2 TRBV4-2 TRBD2 CASSLRLAANTGELFF TGTGCCAGCAGCCTACGACTAGCGGCGAACACCGGGGAGCTGTTTTTT
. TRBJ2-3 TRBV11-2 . CASSLEGATRYF TGTGCCAGCAGCTTAGAAGGGGCGACCAGGTATTTT
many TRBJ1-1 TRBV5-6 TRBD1 CASSPDRGMNTEAFF TGTGCCAGCAGCCCCGACAGGGGAATGAACACTGAAGCTTTCTTT
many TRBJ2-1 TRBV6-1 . CASTALGFYNEQFF TGTGCCAGCACCGCCCTGGGATTCTACAATGAGCAGTTCTTC
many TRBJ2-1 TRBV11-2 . CASQSLQAHPRPFF TGTGCCAGCCAAAGCTTACAGGCGCACCCGAGGCCGTTCTTC
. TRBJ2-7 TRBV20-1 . CSASREIHEQYF TGCAGTGCTAGCCGGGAGATCCACGAGCAGTACTTC
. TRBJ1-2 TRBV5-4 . CASSTSTGGSHGYTF TGTGCCAGCAGCACCTCGACAGGTGGATCTCATGGCTACACCTTC
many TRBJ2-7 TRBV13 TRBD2 CASTLGEGFSEQYF TGTGCCAGCACCCTGGGGGAGGGGTTCTCCGAGCAGTACTTC
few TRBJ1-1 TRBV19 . CASSMVPREAFF TGTGCCAGTAGTATGGTCCCCAGGGAAGCTTTCTTT
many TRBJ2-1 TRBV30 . CAHQLGWGNEQFF TGTGCCCACCAACTCGGGTGGGGCAATGAGCAGTTCTTC
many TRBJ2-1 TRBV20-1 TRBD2 CSASDGTSISNEQFF TGCAGTGCTAGCGACGGGACTAGCATAAGCAATGAGCAGTTCTTC
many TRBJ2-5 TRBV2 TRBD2 CASSERSGRASETQYF TGTGCCAGCAGTGAGCGTAGCGGGAGGGCCTCAGAGACCCAGTACTTC
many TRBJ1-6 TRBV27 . CATCLGAGANSPLHF TGTGCCACCTGTCTAGGTGCAGGGGCTAATTCACCCCTCCACTTT
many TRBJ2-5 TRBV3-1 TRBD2 CASSQRTSGTQETQYF TGTGCCAGCAGTCAGAGGACTAGCGGGACTCAAGAGACCCAGTACTTC
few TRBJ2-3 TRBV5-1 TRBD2 CASSPGNSGRLTDTQYF TGCGCCAGCAGCCCGGGGAATAGCGGGAGGTTAACAGATACGCAGTATTTT
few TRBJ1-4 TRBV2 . CASQGWDNEKLFF TGTGCCAGCCAAGGGTGGGATAATGAAAAACTGTTTTTT
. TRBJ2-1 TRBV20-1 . CSGAGLRLNEQFF TGCAGTGGGGCGGGACTCCGACTTAATGAGCAGTTCTTC
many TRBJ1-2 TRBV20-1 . CSARERARYGYTF TGCAGTGCTAGAGAGCGGGCGAGGTATGGCTACACCTTC
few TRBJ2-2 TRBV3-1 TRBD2 CASSQPIGRYFSGSPGELFF TGTGCCAGCAGCCAACCGATAGGTCGCTATTTCAGCGGGAGCCCCGGGGAGCTGTTTTTT
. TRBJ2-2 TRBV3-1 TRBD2 CASSPIAGNAGELFF TGTGCCAGCAGCCCTATAGCGGGAAACGCCGGGGAGCTGTTTTTT
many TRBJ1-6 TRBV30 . CAWSVRGGTDTDNSPLHF TGTGCCTGGAGTGTAAGAGGCGGGACCGATACCGATAATTCACCCCTCCACTTT
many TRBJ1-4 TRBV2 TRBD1 CASSSGGTGGVGEKLFF TGTGCCAGCAGCTCGGGGGGGACAGGGGGCGTGGGGGAAAAACTGTTTTTT
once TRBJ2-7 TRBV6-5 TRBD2 CASSYGTSTSSYEQYF TGTGCCAGCAGTTACGGGACTAGCACGAGCTCCTACGAGCAGTACTTC